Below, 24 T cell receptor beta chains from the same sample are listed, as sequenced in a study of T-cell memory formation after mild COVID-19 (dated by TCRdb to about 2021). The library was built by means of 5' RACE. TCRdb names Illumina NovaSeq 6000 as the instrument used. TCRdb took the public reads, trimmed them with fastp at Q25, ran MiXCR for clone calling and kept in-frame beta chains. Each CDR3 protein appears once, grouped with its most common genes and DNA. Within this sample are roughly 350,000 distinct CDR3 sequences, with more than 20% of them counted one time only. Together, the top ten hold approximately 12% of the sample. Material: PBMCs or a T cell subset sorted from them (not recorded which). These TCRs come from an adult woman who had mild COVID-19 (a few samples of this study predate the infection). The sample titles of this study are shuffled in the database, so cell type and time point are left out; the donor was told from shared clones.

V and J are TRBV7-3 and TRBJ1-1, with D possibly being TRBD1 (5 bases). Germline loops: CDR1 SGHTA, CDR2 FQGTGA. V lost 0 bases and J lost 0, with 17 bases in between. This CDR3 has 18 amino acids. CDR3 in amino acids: CASSLTLMRSGMNTEAFF. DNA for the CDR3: TGTGCCAGCAGCTTAACGTTAATGCGGTCAGGGATGAACACTGAAGCTTTCTTT. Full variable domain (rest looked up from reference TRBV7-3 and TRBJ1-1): GAGVSQTPSNKVTEKGKYVELRCDPISGHTALYWYRQSLGQGPEFLIYFQGTGAADDSGLPNDRFFAVRPEGSVSTLKIQRTERGDSAVYLCASSLTLMRSGMNTEAFFGQGTRLTVV.

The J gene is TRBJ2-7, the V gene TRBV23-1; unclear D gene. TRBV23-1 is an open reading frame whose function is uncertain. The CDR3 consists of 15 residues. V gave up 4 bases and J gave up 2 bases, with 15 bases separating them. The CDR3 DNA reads TGCGCCAGCAGTCTCAGGACGGCCGATACCTACGAGCAGTACTTC. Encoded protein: CASSLRTADTYEQYF.

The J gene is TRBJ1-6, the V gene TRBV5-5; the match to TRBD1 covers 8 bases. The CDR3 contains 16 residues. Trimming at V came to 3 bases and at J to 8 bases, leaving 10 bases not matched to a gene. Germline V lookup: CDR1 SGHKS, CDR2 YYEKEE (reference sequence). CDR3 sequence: CASSSFGQGADSPLHF. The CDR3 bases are TGTGCCAGCAGCTCGTTCGGGCAGGGGGCTGATTCACCCCTCCACTTT.

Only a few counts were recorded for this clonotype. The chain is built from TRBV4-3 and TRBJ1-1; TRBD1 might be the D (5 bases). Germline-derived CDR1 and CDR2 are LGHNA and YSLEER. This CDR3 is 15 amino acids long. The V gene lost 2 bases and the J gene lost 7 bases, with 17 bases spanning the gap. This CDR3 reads CASSQWGGTIREAFF. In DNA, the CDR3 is TGCGCCAGCAGCCAATGGGGAGGGACCATCCGTGAAGCTTTCTTT.

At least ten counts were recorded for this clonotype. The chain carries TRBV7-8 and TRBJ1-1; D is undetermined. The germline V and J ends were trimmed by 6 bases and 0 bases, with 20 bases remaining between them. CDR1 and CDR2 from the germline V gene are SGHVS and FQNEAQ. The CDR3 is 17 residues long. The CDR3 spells CASSSIKLGRMNTEAFF. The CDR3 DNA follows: TGTGCCAGCAGTTCCATTAAGCTCGGACGGATGAACACTGAAGCTTTCTTT.

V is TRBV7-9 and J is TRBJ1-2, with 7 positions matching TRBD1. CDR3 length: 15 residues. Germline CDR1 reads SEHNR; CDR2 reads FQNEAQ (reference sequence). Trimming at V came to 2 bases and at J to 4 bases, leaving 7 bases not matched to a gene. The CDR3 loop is CASSLPQGEIYGYTF. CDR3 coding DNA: TGTGCCAGCAGCTTACCCCAGGGGGAGATCTATGGCTACACCTTC.

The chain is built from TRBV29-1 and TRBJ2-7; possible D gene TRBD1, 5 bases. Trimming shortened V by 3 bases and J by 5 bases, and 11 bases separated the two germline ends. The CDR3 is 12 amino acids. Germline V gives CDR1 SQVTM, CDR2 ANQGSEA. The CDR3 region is CSVDDRGDEQYF. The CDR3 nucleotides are TGCAGCGTTGATGATAGGGGCGACGAGCAGTACTTC.

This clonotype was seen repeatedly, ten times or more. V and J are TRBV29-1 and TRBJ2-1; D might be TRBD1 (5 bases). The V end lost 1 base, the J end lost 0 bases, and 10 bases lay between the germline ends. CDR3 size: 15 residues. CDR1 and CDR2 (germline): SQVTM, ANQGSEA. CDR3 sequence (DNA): TGCAGCGTTGAAGGGGGCGTAAGCTCCTACAATGAGCAGTTCTTC. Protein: CSVEGGVSSYNEQFF.

The CDR3 spells CASSAGSGSSYNEQFF. CDR3 DNA: TGTGCCAGCTCCGCAGGGAGCGGGTCTAGCTACAATGAGCAGTTCTTC. The chain uses TRBV18 and TRBJ2-1; TRBD2 is a possible D gene (6 bases). Germline loops: CDR1 KGHSH, CDR2 LQKENI. This CDR3 has 16 amino acids. Trimming cost V 6 bases and J 3 bases, with 18 bases left between them. The full variable domain, in which reference TRBV18 and TRBJ2-1 provide the parts outside the CDR3, is NAGVMQNPRHLVRRRGQEARLRCSPMKGHSHVYWYRQLPEEGLKFMVYLQKENIIDESGMPKERFSAEFPKEGPSILRIQQVVRGDSAAYFCASSAGSGSSYNEQFFGPGTRLTVL.

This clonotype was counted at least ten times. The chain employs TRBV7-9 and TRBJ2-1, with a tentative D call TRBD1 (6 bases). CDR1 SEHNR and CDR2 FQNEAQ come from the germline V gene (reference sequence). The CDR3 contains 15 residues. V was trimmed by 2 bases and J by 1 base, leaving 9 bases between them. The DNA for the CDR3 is TGTGCCAGCAGCTTATTCAGGGGTTCCTACAATGAGCAGTTCTTC. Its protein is CASSLFRGSYNEQFF.

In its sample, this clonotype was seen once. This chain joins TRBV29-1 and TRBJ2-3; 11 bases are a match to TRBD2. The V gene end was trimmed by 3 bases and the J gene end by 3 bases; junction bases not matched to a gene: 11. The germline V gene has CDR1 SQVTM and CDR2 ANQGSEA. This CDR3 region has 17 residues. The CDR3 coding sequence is TGCAGCGTTGAGAGCTTAGCGGGAGGGCGAGTGACAGATACGCAGTATTTT. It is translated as CSVESLAGGRVTDTQYF.

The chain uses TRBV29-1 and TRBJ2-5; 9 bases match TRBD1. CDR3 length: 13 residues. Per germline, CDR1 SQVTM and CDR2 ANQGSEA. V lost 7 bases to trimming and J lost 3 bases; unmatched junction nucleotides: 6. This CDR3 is CSAVDRGEETQYF. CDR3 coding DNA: TGCAGCGCCGTGGACAGGGGAGAAGAGACCCAGTACTTC.

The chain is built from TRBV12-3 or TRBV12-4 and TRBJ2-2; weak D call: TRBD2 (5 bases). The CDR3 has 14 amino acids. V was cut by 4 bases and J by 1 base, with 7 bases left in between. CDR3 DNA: TGTGCCAGCAGTTGGACTGTGAACACCGGGGAGCTGTTTTTT. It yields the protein CASSWTVNTGELFF.

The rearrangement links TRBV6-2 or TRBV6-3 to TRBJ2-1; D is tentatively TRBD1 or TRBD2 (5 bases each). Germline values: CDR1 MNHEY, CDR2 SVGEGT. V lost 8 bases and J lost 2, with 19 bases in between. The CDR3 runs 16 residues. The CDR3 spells CASATRGKRPYNEQFF. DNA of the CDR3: TGTGCCAGCGCAACGAGGGGCAAGAGACCCTACAATGAGCAGTTCTTC.

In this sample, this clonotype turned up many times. This chain's CDR3 is CASTSHPVAGVFGQYF. The CDR3 DNA is TGTGCCAGCACCTCCCATCCCGTGGCGGGAGTGTTTGGGCAGTACTTC. The rearrangement links TRBV6-6 to TRBJ2-7, with 7 bases matching TRBD2. With 7 bases clipped from V and 9 bases from J, the junction kept 21 bases outside the gene matches. CDR1 is MNHNY, CDR2 SVGAGI, per germline (reference sequence). This CDR3 spans 16 amino acids.

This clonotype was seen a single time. The DNA of the CDR3 is TGCGCCAGCAGCTCGGGACAGGGAAGGGAAAAACTGTTTTTT. Amino acid sequence: CASSSGQGREKLFF. The chain employs TRBV5-1 and TRBJ1-4, with 9 bases matching TRBD1. After removal of 3 bases from V and 8 bases from J, the junction contained 5 bases not matched to a gene. Germline CDR1 and CDR2: SGHRS and YFSETQ. CDR3 length: 14 amino acids.

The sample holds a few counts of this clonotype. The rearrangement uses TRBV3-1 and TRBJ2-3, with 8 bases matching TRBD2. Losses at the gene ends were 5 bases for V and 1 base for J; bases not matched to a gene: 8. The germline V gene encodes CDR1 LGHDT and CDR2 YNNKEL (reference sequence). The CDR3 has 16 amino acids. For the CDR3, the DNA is TGTGCCAGCAGCGTTTATAGCGGGGTCCGCACAGATACGCAGTATTTT. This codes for CASSVYSGVRTDTQYF.

CDR3 DNA: TGTGCCACCAGCAGAGCTCCGGGAGGGAGCTCCTACAATGAGCAGTTCTTC. Residues: CATSRAPGGSSYNEQFF. The chain uses TRBV15 and TRBJ2-1; TRBD2 matches 8 bases. This CDR3 is 17 amino acids long. V lost 1 base and J lost 0; bases outside the gene matches: 5. CDR1 is LNHNV and CDR2 is YYDKDF in the germline V gene (reference sequence).

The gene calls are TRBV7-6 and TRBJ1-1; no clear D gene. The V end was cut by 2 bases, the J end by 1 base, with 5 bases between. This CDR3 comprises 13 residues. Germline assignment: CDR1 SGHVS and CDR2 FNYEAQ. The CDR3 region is CASSLIQNTEAFF. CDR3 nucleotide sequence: TGTGCCAGCAGCTTAATCCAGAACACTGAAGCTTTCTTT.

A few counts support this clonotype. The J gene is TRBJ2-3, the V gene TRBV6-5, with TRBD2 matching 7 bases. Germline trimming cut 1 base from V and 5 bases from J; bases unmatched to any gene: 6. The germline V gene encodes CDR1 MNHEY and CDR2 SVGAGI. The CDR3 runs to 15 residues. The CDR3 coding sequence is TGTGCCAGCAGTTACTATGCGGGAGTAGGAGATACGCAGTATTTT. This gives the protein CASSYYAGVGDTQYF.

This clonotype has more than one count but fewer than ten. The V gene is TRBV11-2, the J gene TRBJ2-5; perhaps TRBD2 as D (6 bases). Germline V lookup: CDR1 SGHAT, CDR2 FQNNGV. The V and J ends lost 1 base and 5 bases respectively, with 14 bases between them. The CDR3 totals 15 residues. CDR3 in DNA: TGTGCCAGCAGCTTAGGATCCCCGGGAGTGGAGACCCAGTACTTC. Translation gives CASSLGSPGVETQYF. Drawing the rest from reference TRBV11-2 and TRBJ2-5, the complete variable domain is EAGVAQSPRYKIIEKRQSVAFWCNPISGHATLYWYQQILGQGPKLLIQFQNNGVVDDSQLPKDRFSAERLKGVDSTLKIQPAKLEDSAVYLCASSLGSPGVETQYFGPGTRLLVL.

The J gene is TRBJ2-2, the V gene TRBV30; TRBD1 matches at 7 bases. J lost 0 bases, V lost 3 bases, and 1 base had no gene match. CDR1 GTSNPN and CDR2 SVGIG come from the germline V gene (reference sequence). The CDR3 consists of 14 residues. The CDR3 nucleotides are TGTGCCTGGAGGACAGGGACGAACACCGGGGAGCTGTTTTTT. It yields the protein CAWRTGTNTGELFF.

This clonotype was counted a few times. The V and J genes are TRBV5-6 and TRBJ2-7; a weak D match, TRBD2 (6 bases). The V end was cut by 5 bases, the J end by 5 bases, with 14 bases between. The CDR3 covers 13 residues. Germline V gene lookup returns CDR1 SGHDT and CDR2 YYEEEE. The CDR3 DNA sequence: TGTGCCAGCAGTGGGGGGATGATCGACGAGCAGTACTTC. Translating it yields CASSGGMIDEQYF.

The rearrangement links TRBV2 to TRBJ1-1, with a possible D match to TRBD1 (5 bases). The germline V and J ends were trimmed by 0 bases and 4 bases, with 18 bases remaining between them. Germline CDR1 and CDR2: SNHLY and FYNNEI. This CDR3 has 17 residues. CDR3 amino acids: CASSEARGWGRVTEAFF. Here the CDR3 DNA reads TGTGCCAGCAGTGAAGCGCGGGGGTGGGGTCGCGTCACTGAAGCTTTCTTT.